Shown below are 14 T cell receptor beta chains from a single sample sequenced in a study of glioma-infiltrating T cells. Using RNA template, CDR3s of TCR alpha and beta were amplified with iRepertoire arm-PCR. Each CDR3 protein gets one entry after TCRdb re-called the multiplex PCR reads with MiXCR. The sample shows 150,000 to 200,000 distinct CDR3 sequences, around 40% of them seen only once. Sequencing was done on a sample of glioma tissue, nonneoplastic brain tissue, or PBMCs (not recorded which). All receptors come from a human donor with low-grade glioma or glioblastoma, undergoing nonglioma brain surgery, or in good health (not recorded which).

The rearrangement uses TRBV10-3 and TRBJ2-2; tentative D call: TRBD1 (6 bases). Germline assignment: CDR1 ENHRY and CDR2 SYGVKD. The CDR3 is made up of 15 amino acids. Trimming stripped 4 bases from V and 1 base from J, with 10 bases between. CDR3 sequence: CAISGGLRNTGELFF. The CDR3 coding sequence is TGTGCCATCAGTGGGGGGCTGAGGAACACCGGGGAGCTGTTTTTT.

This clonotype was seen ten or more times. The chain couples TRBV6-1 to TRBJ2-2; D is undetermined. Germline V gives CDR1 MNHNS, CDR2 SASEGT. The V gene lost 5 bases and the J gene lost 5 bases, with 9 bases spanning the gap. The CDR3 runs to 13 residues. The CDR3 DNA is TGTGCCAGCAGTAAGGCAGGAACCGGGGAGCTGTTTTTT. Protein sequence: CASSKAGTGELFF.

A note on this clonotype: A clone one base away is much larger, so this may be a read error. The chain couples TRBV20-1 to TRBJ1-5; no clear D gene. Germline V lookup: CDR1 DFQATT, CDR2 SNEGSKA (reference sequence). The CDR3 runs to 15 residues. This CDR3 reads CSARDGVRPNQPQNF. Here the CDR3 DNA reads TGCAGTGCTAGAGATGGGGTTAGGCCCAATCAGCCCCAGAATTTT.

This clonotype was observed many times. The J gene is TRBJ1-1, the V gene TRBV28; the D is unclear. This CDR3 contains 12 residues. In germline, CDR1 is MDHEN, CDR2 SYDVKM. Trimming cost V 2 bases and J 3 bases, with 4 bases left between them. CDR3 region: CASSLMDTEAFF. For the CDR3, the DNA is TGTGCCAGCAGTTTAATGGACACTGAAGCTTTCTTT.

The chain is built from TRBV12-3 or TRBV12-4 and TRBJ2-1; D is ambiguous. Trimming shortened V by 5 bases and J by 8 bases, and 19 bases separated the two germline ends. This CDR3 spans 15 amino acids. The CDR3 region has the DNA TGTGCCAGCAGTCCTCCGGACCCTATAATGGATGAGCAGTTCTTC. Its translation is CASSPPDPIMDEQFF.

The chain has TRBV29-1 and TRBJ2-1; no reliable D call. V lost 4 bases to trimming and J lost 10 bases, with 17 bases between them. The germline V gene encodes CDR1 SQVTM and CDR2 ANQGSEA. The CDR3 extends over 13 amino acids. CDR3 sequence reads: CSVGLPSAYEQFF. CDR3 DNA sequence: TGCAGCGTTGGACTTCCGAGCGCCTACGAGCAGTTCTTC.

In regard to this clonotype: At one of its ends the junction is not consistent with the germline gene, which may arise from a read error. This sequence joins TRBV20-1 and TRBJ1-6, with a possible D match to TRBD1 (5 bases). Germline V CDR1 and CDR2: DFQATT, SNEGSKA (reference sequence). The CDR3 is 14 residues long. The CDR3 is CSARGKGINSHLHF. As DNA, the CDR3 is TGCAGTGCTAGAGGAAAGGGGATCAATTCACACCTCCACTTT.

In the case of this clonotype: A read error may explain this, as a much larger clone is one base away. The chain employs TRBV20-1 and TRBJ2-1, with D perhaps matching TRBD2 (5 bases). With 8 bases removed from V and 1 base from J, the gap between germline ends came to 15 bases. Germline V lookup: CDR1 DFQATT, CDR2 SNEGSKA (reference sequence). The CDR3 is 14 amino acids. CDR3 region: CSLAWTSSYNEQFF. In DNA, the CDR3 is TGCAGTCTGGCCTGGACTTCTTCCTACAATGAGCAGTTCTTC.

As concerns this clonotype: A much larger clone differs from this one at a single base, so this may be a read error. The V gene is TRBV28, the J gene TRBJ2-5; D tentatively reads TRBD1 or TRBD2 (5 bases each). Germline loops: CDR1 MDHEN, CDR2 SYDVKM. V was shortened by 9 bases and J by 0 bases, with 17 bases between the two germline ends. This CDR3 has 15 amino acids. The CDR3 sequence is CARSTRDAYQETQYF. In DNA, the CDR3 is TGTGCCAGGAGTACCCGGGACGCATACCAAGAGACCCAGTACTTC.

The V and J genes are TRBV7-9 and TRBJ2-1, with D maybe TRBD2 (6 bases). CDR1 is SEHNR, CDR2 FQNEAQ, per germline (reference sequence). The CDR3 loop spans 13 amino acids. The V gene lost 2 bases and the J gene lost 8 bases, with 10 bases spanning the gap. In nucleotides, the CDR3 is TGTGCCAGCAGCTTAACTAGCAGCGATGAGCAGTTCTTC. Protein sequence: CASSLTSSDEQFF. The whole variable domain, filled in from reference TRBV7-9 and TRBJ2-1, reads DTGVSQNPRHKITKRGQNVTFRCDPISEHNRLYWYRQTLGQGPEFLTYFQNEAQLEKSRLLSDRFSAERPKGSFSTLEIQRTEQGDSAMYLCASSLTSSDEQFFGPGTRLTVL.

The J gene is TRBJ1-3, the V gene TRBV19, with D unclear. Germline V gene data show CDR1 as LNHDA and CDR2 as SQIVND (reference sequence). Trimming stripped 5 bases from V and 0 bases from J, with 11 bases between. The CDR3 length is 15 residues. In nucleotides, the CDR3 is TGTGCCAGTAGTTCGGCGAGAACCTCTGGAAACACCATATATTTT. It encodes CASSSARTSGNTIYF.

The chain carries TRBV19 and TRBJ1-1; perhaps TRBD1 as D (5 bases). Per germline, CDR1 LNHDA and CDR2 SQIVND (reference sequence). The CDR3 runs to 14 residues. The V end lost 6 bases, the J end lost 1 base, and 12 bases lay between the germline ends. The CDR3 bases are TGTGCCAGTAGCCTCAGGGATTCGAACACTGAAGCTTTCTTT. This sequence encodes CASSLRDSNTEAFF.

This clonotype was recorded many times. V is TRBV7-9 and J is TRBJ2-5; TRBD1 might be the D (5 bases). Trimming pared 3 bases from V and 4 bases from J, leaving 12 bases between. The CDR3 is 14 amino acids. Germline CDR1 SEHNR, CDR2 FQNEAQ (reference sequence). In DNA form, the CDR3 reads TGTGCCAGCAGCTTCCAGGGAACGGCAGAGACCCAGTACTTC. Its protein is CASSFQGTAETQYF.

This clonotype has only a few counts. V usage is TRBV2 and J usage is TRBJ2-7; the D gene is possibly TRBD1 (5 bases). V shed 6 bases and J shed 7 bases, with 13 bases lying between them. This CDR3 comprises 12 residues. Germline V gene sequence: CDR1 SNHLY, CDR2 FYNNEI. CDR3 nucleotides: TGTGCCAGCAGATCCCAGGGTGATGAGCAGTACTTC. Its translation is CASRSQGDEQYF.